Given below is one T cell receptor beta chain in context. The data stem from a study of tumor-infiltrating lymphocytes in localized non-small cell lung cancer. The data were produced by immunoSEQ multiplex PCR, yet TCRdb's version contains in-frame clones alone and is incomplete. The sample has approximately 15,000 clones, approximately 70% seen once. V dropped 6 bases and J dropped 0 bases, with 13 bases sitting between them. The CDR3 totals 15 residues. Per the germline V gene, CDR1 is SGHRS and CDR2 is YFSETQ. This TCR was sampled from a human donor with non-small cell lung cancer. The sequenced sample was lung tumor tissue. This chain uses TRBV5-1 with TRBJ2-1; possibly TRBD1 for D (5 bases). CDR3 nucleotides: TGCGCCAGCACCTTTAGGGGAAGCTCCTACAATGAGCAGTTCTTC. It encodes CASTFRGSSYNEQFF.